Listed here is a single T cell receptor beta chain. The sample originates from a study of control samples from healthy donors and cancer patients. The CDR3 is 14 amino acids. V lost 3 bases and J lost 5, with 12 bases in between. Germline V gives CDR1 SGDLS, CDR2 YYNGEE. The assay was immunoSEQ multiplex PCR, and TCRdb's table has in-frame clones only and misses some. The data hold under 150,000 clones, with around 87% observed a single time. The receptor comes from a man aged 40-49 years in good health. Material for sequencing was blood. The chain is built from TRBV9 and TRBJ2-1; D assignment may be TRBD1 or TRBD2 (5 bases each). The DNA of the CDR3 is TGTGCCAGCAGCGGCCGGGACGCCCACAATGAGCAGTTCTTC. Its protein product is CASSGRDAHNEQFF.